Shown below are 18 T cell receptor beta chains from a single sample sequenced in a study of shared clonotypes between healthy human individuals (dated by TCRdb to between 2020 and 2021). The receptor library was made with the immunoSEQ multiplex PCR assay. TCRdb carries this immuneACCESS record with in-frame sequences only. Its versions omit some clonotypes, under half of them owing to an unresolved V gene in the studies checked, with the rest unexplained. This sample holds some 1.5 million clones; 95% to 99% were observed only once. 0.4% to 0.45% of the sample is held by the ten biggest clonotypes. The source material was naive CD4+ T cells sorted from blood. The cell subset or site label for this specimen denotes: CD45RA+ positively selected. Every receptor here comes from a man in his thirties or forties in good health.

The chain links TRBV6-1 to TRBJ2-5; D not resolved. Germline assignment: CDR1 MNHNS and CDR2 SASEGT. This CDR3 is built from 14 residues. The germline V and J ends were trimmed by 3 bases and 3 bases, with 11 bases remaining between them. CDR3 coding DNA: TGTGCCAGCAGTGAGTCGCCAGCTGAAGAGACCCAGTACTTC. Translated: CASSESPAEETQYF.

This clone was counted only a few times. This chain joins TRBV27 and TRBJ1-5; D unresolved. The CDR3 spans 11 residues. Germline V gene data show CDR1 as MNHEY and CDR2 as SMNVEV (reference sequence). V was cut by 4 bases and J by 9 bases, with 7 bases left in between. DNA of the CDR3: TGTGCCAGCAGTTGCGAGTGGCCCCAGCATTTT. This translates into CASSCEWPQHF.

The gene calls are TRBV11-2 and TRBJ2-2; D is possibly TRBD1 or TRBD2 (6 bases each). Germline CDR1 reads SGHAT; CDR2 reads FQNNGV. V was pared by 5 bases and J by 0 bases, with 19 bases between. This CDR3 contains 18 residues. CDR3: CASSQRGERTANTGELFF. The CDR3 DNA sequence: TGTGCCAGCAGCCAGAGGGGGGAGCGGACGGCGAACACCGGGGAGCTGTTTTTT. The whole variable domain, filled in from reference TRBV11-2 and TRBJ2-2, reads EAGVAQSPRYKIIEKRQSVAFWCNPISGHATLYWYQQILGQGPKLLIQFQNNGVVDDSQLPKDRFSAERLKGVDSTLKIQPAKLEDSAVYLCASSQRGERTANTGELFFGEGSRLTVL.

The chain recombines TRBV10-3 with TRBJ2-7, with 16 bases matching TRBD2. This CDR3 is built from 19 residues. The J segment lost 2 bases and the V segment lost 3 bases, leaving 10 bases of the junction unmatched. Germline assignment: CDR1 ENHRY and CDR2 SYGVKD. CDR3 nucleotide sequence: TGTGCCATCAGTGAACCTCCCCCCGGGACTAGCGGGAGGGCCTACGAGCAGTACTTC. Residues: CAISEPPPGTSGRAYEQYF.

The chain employs TRBV18 and TRBJ2-2; 8 bases match TRBD2. This CDR3 has 17 residues. V was clipped by 3 bases and J by 3 bases; unmatched bases: 9. CDR1 KGHSH and CDR2 LQKENI come from the germline V gene. The DNA of the CDR3 is TGTGCCAGCTCACCGCGACTGAGCGGGAGCGACACCGGGGAGCTGTTTTTT. It specifies CASSPRLSGSDTGELFF. Full variable domain (outside the CDR3, taken from reference TRBV18 and TRBJ2-2): NAGVMQNPRHLVRRRGQEARLRCSPMKGHSHVYWYRQLPEEGLKFMVYLQKENIIDESGMPKERFSAEFPKEGPSILRIQQVVRGDSAAYFCASSPRLSGSDTGELFFGEGSRLTVL.

The rearrangement links TRBV28 to TRBJ2-7; a weak D match, TRBD1 (5 bases). V gave up 2 bases and J gave up 2 bases, with 10 bases separating them. Germline V gene lookup returns CDR1 MDHEN and CDR2 SYDVKM. The CDR3 runs to 14 residues. The CDR3 region has the DNA TGTGCCAGCAGTTTAGTAGGGGATCCCTACGAGCAGTACTTC. It is translated as CASSLVGDPYEQYF.

The genes are TRBV30 and TRBJ2-1; D is ambiguous. CDR3 length: 11 residues. Trimming removed 4 bases at V and 2 bases at J, with 3 bases between. CDR1 GTSNPN and CDR2 SVGIG come from the germline V gene (reference sequence). CDR3 in DNA: TGTGCCTGGACCCCCTACAATGAGCAGTTCTTC. Protein sequence: CAWTPYNEQFF.

V and J are TRBV9 and TRBJ2-5; 9 bases match TRBD2. The ends lost 3 bases at V and 2 bases at J; junction bases unmatched: 5. Germline values: CDR1 SGDLS, CDR2 YYNGEE. The CDR3 is 15 amino acids. Written as DNA, the CDR3 is TGTGCCAGCAGCGCCGTAGCGGGAGTACAAGAGACCCAGTACTTC. It is translated as CASSAVAGVQETQYF.

V gene TRBV21-1 combines with J gene TRBJ2-1; TRBD1, the D gene given by the table, was not confirmed from the DNA. TRBV21-1 counts as a pseudogene. The CDR3 consists of 15 residues. The CDR3 nucleotides are TGTGCCAGCAGCAAAAGGGGGATTCAGAACAATGAGCAGTTCTTC. This gives the protein CASSKRGIQNNEQFF.

This chain connects TRBV5-1 to TRBJ2-5; D remains unclear. From germline, CDR1 is SGHRS and CDR2 YFSETQ. Trimming stripped 0 bases from V and 4 bases from J, with 7 bases between. The CDR3 sequence is 13 residues long. This CDR3 is CASSLVPGETQYF. CDR3 nucleotide sequence: TGCGCCAGCAGCTTGGTGCCTGGAGAGACCCAGTACTTC.

The gene calls are TRBV2 and TRBJ2-2, with D hard to call. The CDR3 runs to 12 residues. Deletions cut 7 bases from V and 3 bases from J, with 6 bases between. Germline lookup yields CDR1 SNHLY and CDR2 FYNNEI. The CDR3 is CASTGDTGELFF. The CDR3, as DNA: TGTGCCAGCACCGGAGACACCGGGGAGCTGTTTTTT.

CDR3 coding DNA: TGTGCCAGCTCACCGGTGCCCAGGGGTGTGAACACTGAAGCTTTCTTT. Residues: CASSPVPRGVNTEAFF. This chain joins TRBV18 and TRBJ1-1, with D possibly TRBD1 on 6 matching bases. The CDR3 runs to 16 residues. V was trimmed by 3 bases and J by 0 bases, leaving 14 bases between them. CDR1 is KGHSH and CDR2 is LQKENI in the germline V gene. Combining the CDR3 with reference TRBV18 and TRBJ1-1 gives the whole variable domain NAGVMQNPRHLVRRRGQEARLRCSPMKGHSHVYWYRQLPEEGLKFMVYLQKENIIDESGMPKERFSAEFPKEGPSILRIQQVVRGDSAAYFCASSPVPRGVNTEAFFGQGTRLTVV.

The chain joins TRBV18 to TRBJ2-2; 7 bases map to TRBD1. Trimming at V came to 2 bases and at J to 4 bases, leaving 4 bases not matched to a gene. The CDR3 covers 15 residues. CDR1 and CDR2 from the germline V gene are KGHSH and LQKENI. The chain's CDR3 is CASSPNRGRTGELFF. The CDR3 region has the DNA TGTGCCAGCTCACCAAACAGGGGACGCACCGGGGAGCTGTTTTTT.

The rearrangement uses TRBV19 and TRBJ1-4; D is ambiguous. The CDR3 contains 15 residues. Germline-derived CDR1 and CDR2 are LNHDA and SQIVND (reference sequence). The V gene lost 3 bases and the J gene lost 2 bases, with 10 bases spanning the gap. In DNA, the CDR3 is TGTGCCAGTAGTATCCGGGCGAAGACTAATGAAAAACTGTTTTTT. Its protein product is CASSIRAKTNEKLFF.

The chain has TRBV7-9 and TRBJ2-2, with 8 nucleotides matching TRBD2. This CDR3 is built from 15 residues. Trimming removed 6 bases from V and 5 bases from J; junction bases left unmatched: 8. Germline values: CDR1 SEHNR, CDR2 FQNEAQ (reference sequence). This chain's CDR3 is CASRKTSERTGELFF. The DNA of the CDR3 is TGTGCCAGCAGAAAGACTAGCGAAAGGACCGGGGAGCTGTTTTTT.

This rearrangement joins TRBV27 to TRBJ1-5; D is uncertain. This CDR3 is built from 14 residues. Germline loops: CDR1 MNHEY, CDR2 SMNVEV (reference sequence). Trimming took off 6 bases at V and 1 base at J, with 10 bases between the two ends. The CDR3 spells CASSQTMSNQPQHF. CDR3 DNA sequence: TGTGCCAGCAGCCAAACGATGAGCAATCAGCCCCAGCATTTT.

CDR3 residues: CASSVAWAVASGSNEQFF. CDR3 coding DNA: TGTGCCAGCAGCGTAGCTTGGGCGGTGGCTAGCGGGAGTAATGAGCAGTTCTTC. The chain couples TRBV9 to TRBJ2-1; 10 positions agree with TRBD2. This CDR3 spans 18 amino acids. V lost 0 bases and J lost 7; bases outside the gene matches: 13. Germline V gene data show CDR1 as SGDLS and CDR2 as YYNGEE.

The CDR3 sequence: CASSRDISNQPQHF. CDR3 nucleotides: TGTGCCAGCAGTCGGGACATCAGCAATCAGCCCCAGCATTTT. V usage is TRBV7-9 and J usage is TRBJ1-5; D may be TRBD1 (6 bases). This CDR3 region has 14 residues. V lost 6 bases to trimming and J lost 1 base, with 10 bases between them. Germline V CDR1 and CDR2: SEHNR, FQNEAQ (reference sequence).